The entry below describes one T cell receptor (beta chain). What it binds is not known. Time point reported: healthy volunteer bleed at 6 weeks. It was unfractionated whole blood from which total RNA was extracted. This sample is drawn from a study of human T cells and chemical hapten exposure. Study overall: TCR yield per sample varied, mainly due to pooled library volumes. Study-wide points: The number of TCRs over 1 in 1000 frequency stayed unchanged after DPC.

This CDR3 has 16 amino acids. Looked up from germline, CDR1 is PRHDT and CDR2 is FYEKMQ (reference sequence). Trimming stripped 5 bases from V and 4 bases from J, with 20 bases between. Authors' analysis steps: Sequenced samples showed a median of 95,638 TCRs each, with counts running from approximately 20,000 to 700,000. TCRdb redid the calling of the RACE reads with MiXCR, one entry per CDR3 protein. TCRdb, rather than the study authors, made the V and J calls. Of 75,000 to 80,000 distinct CDR3 sequences listed, around 9.4% are singletons. The sample consisted of whole blood. V gene TRBV13 combines with J gene TRBJ1-1; D is perhaps TRBD1 (5 bases). The receptor comes from a female donor in good health. Some clones in this sample may be carry-over from other donors' samples. The CDR3 coding sequence is TGTGCCAGCAGCCCTACAACAGGCCTTGAATCCACTGAAGCTTTCTTT. Translating gives CASSPTTGLESTEAFF. Full variable domain (outside the CDR3, taken from reference TRBV13 and TRBJ1-1): AAGVIQSPRHLIKEKRETATLKCYPIPRHDTVYWYQQGPGQDPQFLISFYEKMQSDKGSIPDRFSAQQFSDYHSELNMSSLELGDSALYFCASSPTTGLESTEAFFGQGTRLTVV.